These 3 T cell receptor beta chains were sequenced from one sample in a study of blood T cell repertoires in COVID-19. Generated by immunoSEQ multiplex PCR, the TCRdb table keeps only in-frame clones and is missing some. The top ten clones hold about 8.3% of a sample with some 70,000 clones, 86% of them seen once. Sequencing used peripheral blood. The receptors shown here come from a young man with acute or convalescent COVID-19.

The CDR3 region is CASSLGISGNTIYF. Written as DNA, the CDR3 is TGTGCCAGCAGCTTAGGTATCTCTGGAAACACCATATATTTT. V usage is TRBV7-6 and J usage is TRBJ1-3; no clear D gene. Per germline, CDR1 SGHVS and CDR2 FNYEAQ. V shed 1 base and J shed 0 bases, with 4 bases lying between them. The length of the CDR3 is 14 residues.

The CDR3 DNA reads TGTGCCAGCAGTTTAAGCCGGGAGCTGTTTTTT. Translation: CASSLSRELFF. This rearrangement joins TRBV12-3 or TRBV12-4 to TRBJ2-2; D remains ambiguous. With 2 bases removed from V and 9 bases from J, the gap between germline ends came to 4 bases. This CDR3 contains 11 residues.

The genes are TRBV6-5 and TRBJ1-1; no firm D call. The germline V and J ends were trimmed by 6 bases and 2 bases, with 10 bases remaining between them. The CDR3 is 13 residues long. The germline gives CDR1 MNHEY, CDR2 SVGAGI. CDR3 sequence: CASRLGRNTEAFF. In DNA, the CDR3 is TGTGCCAGCAGGCTGGGCAGAAACACTGAAGCTTTCTTT.